The 28 T cell receptor beta chains below all came from one sample that was sequenced in a study of blood T cell repertoires in COVID-19. TCRdb keeps only in-frame clones here, not all; method: immunoSEQ multiplex PCR. This table holds roughly 38,000 clones, about 82% found once. Specimen: peripheral blood. These receptors all come from a human donor in a cohort sampled during active COVID-19.

The chain employs TRBV4-1 and TRBJ2-3; TRBD2 matches 10 bases. This CDR3 has 15 residues. V lost 1 base and J lost 5; bases outside the gene matches: 3. Germline V gene sequence: CDR1 MGHRA, CDR2 YSYEKL. The DNA of the CDR3 is TGCGCCAGCAGCCAAGGAGCGGGGGGGCGAGATACGCAGTATTTT. This translates into CASSQGAGGRDTQYF.

This clone was found once. The CDR3 sequence is CAWTTGFEQYF. The DNA for the CDR3 is TGTGCCTGGACTACCGGGTTCGAGCAGTACTTC. V gene TRBV30 combines with J gene TRBJ2-7; D is uncertain. CDR1 is GTSNPN and CDR2 is SVGIG in the germline V gene (reference sequence). The CDR3 sequence is 11 residues long. The V end lost 4 bases, the J end lost 6 bases, and 10 bases lay between the germline ends.

This chain connects TRBV7-9 to TRBJ1-1, with D uncertain. CDR1 and CDR2 (germline): SEHNR, FQNEAQ (reference sequence). This CDR3 is built from 16 residues. The V end was cut by 1 base, the J end by 1 base, with 13 bases between. CDR3 sequence (DNA): TGTGCCAGCAGCTTAGAAAGGGAGTGGGCGAACACTGAAGCTTTCTTT. Residues: CASSLEREWANTEAFF.

In its sample, this clone was seen once. The genes are TRBV4-3 and TRBJ2-7, with TRBD2 as a possible D gene (5 bases). The V end lost 1 base, the J end lost 6 bases, and 16 bases lay between the germline ends. The length of the CDR3 is 15 residues. CDR1 LGHNA and CDR2 YSLEER come from the germline V gene. CDR3 region: CASSQAEGPGSEQYF. CDR3 nucleotide sequence: TGCGCCAGCAGCCAAGCTGAGGGTCCCGGTTCCGAGCAGTACTTC.

Notes on this clone: A read error may produce the germline difference seen at one junction end. The chain employs TRBV10-3 and TRBJ1-1, with D perhaps matching TRBD1 (5 bases). CDR1 and CDR2 from the germline V gene are ENHRY and SYGVKD. CDR3 length: 14 amino acids. CDR3 sequence: CAFRAEQGGSEAFF. CDR3 DNA sequence: TGTGCCTTCAGGGCGGAGCAGGGAGGATCTGAAGCTTTCTTT.

The genes are TRBV2 and TRBJ1-5; 10 bases are a match to TRBD1. Per the germline V gene, CDR1 is SNHLY and CDR2 is FYNNEI. J gave up 0 bases and V 5 bases, and 7 bases lay outside the gene matches. The CDR3 totals 17 residues. CDR3 nucleotide sequence: TGTGCCAGCAGTCCGCGGGACAGGGGTTTTAGCAATCAGCCCCAGCATTTT. Translation gives CASSPRDRGFSNQPQHF.

The sample holds a few counts of this clone. V and J are TRBV2 and TRBJ2-2, with 10 bases aligning to TRBD1. V lost 3 bases, J lost 3 bases, and 1 base stayed unmatched. CDR3 length: 15 amino acids. Germline V lookup: CDR1 SNHLY, CDR2 FYNNEI. Here the CDR3 reads CASSDGTGDTGELFF. The CDR3 DNA follows: TGTGCCAGCAGTGATGGGACAGGGGACACCGGGGAGCTGTTTTTT.

This clone is a singleton in its sample. The V and J genes are TRBV19 and TRBJ2-7; 8 bases line up with TRBD2. Trimming took 4 bases from V and 5 from J; bases not matched to a gene: 7. The CDR3 consists of 14 residues. Per germline, CDR1 LNHDA and CDR2 SQIVND (reference sequence). The CDR3 DNA reads TGTGCCAGTAGTAGCACCGGGGGGGTTCACGAGCAGTACTTC. Its translation is CASSSTGGVHEQYF.

The rearrangement links TRBV4-2 to TRBJ1-5, with 10 positions matching TRBD1. CDR1 LGHNA and CDR2 YNFKEQ come from the germline V gene. With 3 bases clipped from V and 3 bases from J, the junction kept 2 bases outside the gene matches. CDR3 length: 15 residues. CDR3: CASSQDRGNNQPQHF. As DNA, the CDR3 is TGTGCCAGCAGCCAGGACAGGGGGAACAATCAGCCCCAGCATTTT.

The chain carries TRBV12-3 or TRBV12-4 and TRBJ1-1, with D uncertain. The V end was cut by 3 bases, the J end by 8 bases, with 13 bases between. This CDR3 has 13 amino acids. The CDR3 sequence: CASSLSSSAEAFF. The CDR3 DNA is TGTGCCAGCAGTTTGTCGAGTTCTGCGGAAGCTTTCTTT.

The V and J genes are TRBV6-4 and TRBJ1-2; 8 bases fit TRBD1. The germline CDR1 and CDR2 sequences are MRHNA and SNTAGT. This CDR3 has 16 amino acids. J lost 2 bases, V lost 5 bases, and 10 bases had no gene match. CDR3 DNA sequence: TGTGCCAGCAGTCCCGAAGGGGACAGGAGAAACTATGGCTACACCTTC. Protein: CASSPEGDRRNYGYTF.

The CDR3 bases are TGCGCCAGCGGGCAGGGTTCTAGCACAGATACGCAGTATTTT. Translation gives CASGQGSSTDTQYF. V and J are TRBV5-1 and TRBJ2-3, with a tentative D call TRBD1 (5 bases). From germline, CDR1 is SGHRS and CDR2 YFSETQ. The CDR3 is made up of 14 amino acids. V was cut by 7 bases and J by 0 bases, with 12 bases left in between.

The chain combines TRBV9 with TRBJ1-1; the match to TRBD1 covers 9 bases. Looked up from germline, CDR1 is SGDLS and CDR2 is YYNGEE. V gave up 0 bases and J gave up 4 bases; unmatched junction bases: 1. The CDR3 covers 14 residues. The CDR3 loop reads CASSVGDRATEAFF. CDR3 sequence (DNA): TGTGCCAGCAGCGTAGGGGACAGGGCCACTGAAGCTTTCTTT. The variable domain in full, completed from reference TRBV9 and TRBJ1-1, reads DSGVTQTPKHLITATGQRVTLRCSPRSGDLSVYWYQQSLDQGLQFLIQYYNGEERAKGNILERFSAQQFPDLHSELNLSSLELGDSALYFCASSVGDRATEAFFGQGTRLTVV.

This chain uses TRBV28 with TRBJ1-1, with D possibly TRBD1 on 5 matching bases. From germline, CDR1 is MDHEN and CDR2 SYDVKM. V was cut by 7 bases and J by 3 bases, with 9 bases left in between. This CDR3 has 12 residues. CDR3 nucleotides: TGTGCCAGCATCGGGACTCACACTGAAGCTTTCTTT. Protein product: CASIGTHTEAFF.

The chain combines TRBV7-9 with TRBJ2-2, with a weak D call TRBD1 (5 bases). From germline, CDR1 is SEHNR and CDR2 FQNEAQ (reference sequence). The V and J ends lost 2 bases and 4 bases respectively, with 11 bases between them. The CDR3 contains 15 residues. The CDR3 DNA reads as TGTGCCAGCAGCTTAATAGCAGGGTCCACCGGGGAGCTGTTTTTT. Protein: CASSLIAGSTGELFF.

This rearrangement joins TRBV5-1 to TRBJ1-1; D not certain. Germline V gives CDR1 SGHRS, CDR2 YFSETQ. This CDR3 is built from 14 residues. The ends were cut back, 1 base at V and 1 base at J, with 8 bases in the middle. The chain's CDR3 is CASSLNSQNTEAFF. Written as DNA, the CDR3 is TGCGCCAGCAGCTTGAACAGCCAGAACACTGAAGCTTTCTTT. Using reference TRBV5-1 and TRBJ1-1 for the parts outside the CDR3, the full variable domain is KAGVTQTPRYLIKTRGQQVTLSCSPISGHRSVSWYQQTPGQGLQFLFEYFSETQRNKGNFPGRFSGRQFSNSRSEMNVSTLELGDSALYLCASSLNSQNTEAFFGQGTRLTVV.

The rearrangement joins TRBV18 to TRBJ2-6; perhaps TRBD1 as D (6 bases). The CDR3 runs to 17 residues. Between the trimmed V and J ends, which lost 6 bases and 0 bases, there was a span of 15 bases. Germline CDR1 and CDR2: KGHSH and LQKENI. The CDR3 region has the DNA TGTGCCAGCTCCCAGGGGCCCCCTAGCTCTGGGGCCAACGTCCTGACTTTC. Protein sequence: CASSQGPPSSGANVLTF.

The V call is TRBV12-2, the J call TRBJ1-3. TRBV12-2 is recorded as a pseudogene. The CDR3 runs 15 residues. CDR3 sequence reads: CASRLVGRSGNTIYF. The CDR3 DNA reads TGTGCAAGTCGCTTAGTGGGGAGGTCTGGAAACACCATATATTTT.

The chain is built from TRBV7-9 and TRBJ1-1; TRBD1 might be the D (5 bases). Germline CDR1 reads SEHNR; CDR2 reads FQNEAQ (reference sequence). V gave up 5 bases and J gave up 6 bases, with 19 bases separating them. The CDR3 has 15 residues. The CDR3 DNA is TGTGCCAGCAGCGCCGGGGGACGGGCTTTGGCTGAAGCTTTCTTT. This codes for CASSAGGRALAEAFF.

The chain links TRBV12-3 or TRBV12-4 to TRBJ1-4, with D unclear. The CDR3 extends over 13 amino acids. Trimming removed 2 bases from V and 8 bases from J, with 9 bases in between. The CDR3, as DNA: TGTGCCAGCAGTTTAACCGAGAGGGAAAAACTGTTTTTT. This encodes CASSLTEREKLFF.

The chain is built from TRBV19 and TRBJ1-5; 7 bases align to TRBD1. This CDR3 region has 15 residues. V shed 4 bases, J shed 3 bases, and the junction held 6 bases outside the gene matches. Germline V CDR1 and CDR2: LNHDA, SQIVND (reference sequence). CDR3 protein: CASSTLTGDNQPQHF. CDR3 nucleotide sequence: TGTGCCAGTAGTACGCTTACAGGGGACAATCAGCCCCAGCATTTT.

This clone is termed medium-sized. This sequence joins TRBV29-1 and TRBJ1-1; TRBD1 might be the D (6 bases). CDR3 length: 14 residues. Per the germline V gene, CDR1 is SQVTM and CDR2 is ANQGSEA. Between the trimmed V and J ends, which lost 6 bases and 4 bases, there was a span of 18 bases. CDR3 in amino acids: CSVATGRGVTEAFF. The DNA for the CDR3 is TGCAGCGTAGCGACAGGACGAGGGGTCACTGAAGCTTTCTTT.

The DNA for the CDR3 is TGTGCCAGCTCAACTGGGACAGTGACCCGAAATAACAACTATGGCTACACCTTC. This sequence encodes CASSTGTVTRNNNYGYTF. The chain is built from TRBV18 and TRBJ1-2, with 7 bases identical to TRBD1. The CDR3 consists of 18 residues. V lost 5 bases to trimming and J lost 2 bases; unmatched junction nucleotides: 17. Germline CDR1 reads KGHSH; CDR2 reads LQKENI.

The chain recombines TRBV7-9 with TRBJ1-3; D is undetermined. With 3 bases removed from V and 4 bases from J, the gap between germline ends came to 4 bases. The CDR3 is made up of 12 amino acids. The germline CDR1 and CDR2 sequences are SEHNR and FQNEAQ (reference sequence). CDR3 in amino acids: CASSFPGNTIYF. DNA of the CDR3: TGTGCCAGCAGCTTCCCAGGAAACACCATATATTTT.

The chain carries TRBV30 and TRBJ2-1, with 9 bases identical to TRBD2. Trimming cost V 4 bases and J 3 bases; bases outside gene matches: 4. This CDR3 is built from 14 residues. CDR1 and CDR2 from the germline V gene are GTSNPN and SVGIG (reference sequence). The CDR3 coding sequence is TGTGCCTGGACCGCAGCGGGGGGCTACAATGAGCAGTTCTTC. This gives the protein CAWTAAGGYNEQFF. Full variable domain (missing parts from reference TRBV30 and TRBJ2-1): SQTIHQWPATLVQPVGSPLSLECTVEGTSNPNLYWYRQAAGRGLQLLFYSVGIGQISSEVPQNLSASRPQDRQFILSSKKLLLSDSGFYLCAWTAAGGYNEQFFGPGTRLTVL.

The V call is TRBV7-2, the J call TRBJ1-1, with no clear D. Deletions cut 5 bases from V and 11 bases from J, with 12 bases between. CDR1 SGHTA and CDR2 FQGNSA come from the germline V gene. The CDR3 is 11 amino acids. The chain's CDR3 is CASSIYRRAFF. CDR3 DNA: TGTGCCAGCAGCATTTACCGGAGGGCTTTCTTT.

The chain has TRBV7-2 and TRBJ1-2; TRBD1 agrees at 9 bases. This CDR3 is built from 17 residues. Germline V CDR1 and CDR2: SGHTA, FQGNSA. V was pared by 1 base and J by 4 bases, with 10 bases of the junction left unmatched. The CDR3 spells CASSLGGEQGAGYGYTF. Here the CDR3 DNA reads TGTGCCAGCAGCTTAGGGGGTGAACAGGGGGCAGGCTATGGCTACACCTTC.

This chain links TRBV6-2 or TRBV6-3 with TRBJ2-1; TRBD1 aligns across 9 bases. V dropped 5 bases and J dropped 4; count of bases not matched to a gene: 6. The CDR3 is made up of 15 amino acids. Germline V gene data show CDR1 as MNHEY and CDR2 as SVGEGT. CDR3 in amino acids: CASSPPGQGYNEQFF. The CDR3 nucleotides read TGTGCCAGCAGTCCCCCGGGACAGGGATACAATGAGCAGTTCTTC.